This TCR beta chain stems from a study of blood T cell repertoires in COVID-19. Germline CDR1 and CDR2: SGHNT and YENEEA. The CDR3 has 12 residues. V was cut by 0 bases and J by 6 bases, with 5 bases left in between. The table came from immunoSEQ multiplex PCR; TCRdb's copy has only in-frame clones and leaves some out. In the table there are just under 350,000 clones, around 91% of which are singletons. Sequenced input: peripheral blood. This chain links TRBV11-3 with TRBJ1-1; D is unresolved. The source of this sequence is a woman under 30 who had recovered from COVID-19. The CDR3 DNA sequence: TGTGCCAGCAGCTTAGACGAGTCTGAAGCTTTCTTT. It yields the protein CASSLDESEAFF.